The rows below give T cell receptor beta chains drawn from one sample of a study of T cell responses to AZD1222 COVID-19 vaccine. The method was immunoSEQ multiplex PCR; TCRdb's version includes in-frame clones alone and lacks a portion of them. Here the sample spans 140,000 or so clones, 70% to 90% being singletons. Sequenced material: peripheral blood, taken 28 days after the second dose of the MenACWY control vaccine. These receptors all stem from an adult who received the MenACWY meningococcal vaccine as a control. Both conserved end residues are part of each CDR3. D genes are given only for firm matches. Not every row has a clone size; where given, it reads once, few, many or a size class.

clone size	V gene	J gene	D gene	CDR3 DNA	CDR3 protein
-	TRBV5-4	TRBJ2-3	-	TGTGCCAGCAGCTTGGAACGGAGCACAGATACGCAGTATTTT	CASSLERSTDTQYF
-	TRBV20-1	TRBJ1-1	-	TGCAGTGCTACCTGGGACACTGAAGCTTTCTTT	CSATWDTEAFF
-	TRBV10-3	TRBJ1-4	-	TGTGCCACCCGTCAAGGAGATTACGAAAAACTGTTTTTT	CATRQGDYEKLFF
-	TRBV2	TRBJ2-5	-	TGTGCCAGCAGTAGGGGTCAAGAGACCCAGTACTTC	CASSRGQETQYF
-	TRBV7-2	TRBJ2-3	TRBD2	TGTGCCAGCAGCTTACTAGCGGGAGGTGGCACAGATACGCAGTATTTT	CASSLLAGGGTDTQYF
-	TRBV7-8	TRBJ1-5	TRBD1	TGTGCCAGCAGCCAGTACAACAGGGGGAACAATCAGCCCCAGCATTTT	CASSQYNRGNNQPQHF
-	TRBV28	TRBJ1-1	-	TGTGCCAGCAGTGCCCCCGGTGGCACTGAAGCTTTCTTT	CASSAPGGTEAFF
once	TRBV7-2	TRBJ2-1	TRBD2	TGTGCCAGCAGCTTACTTAGCGGGAGGGGTGTGAATGAGCAGTTCTTC	CASSLLSGRGVNEQFF
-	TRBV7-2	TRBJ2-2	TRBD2	TGTGCCAGCAGCTTAGGAAGCGGGAGAGGAGGCACCGGGGAGCTGTTTTTT	CASSLGSGRGGTGELFF
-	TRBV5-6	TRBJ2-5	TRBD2	TGTGCCAGCAGCTTGGGTCCTAGCGGGGGTTGGGAGACCCAGTACTTC	CASSLGPSGGWETQYF
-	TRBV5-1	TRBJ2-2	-	TGCGCCAGCAGCTTGGTGACAGCTCGAGACACCGGGGAGCTGTTTTTT	CASSLVTARDTGELFF
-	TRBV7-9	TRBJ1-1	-	TGTGCCAGCAGCTTGGCACCTGAGGGATTTAGGGCTGAAGCTTTCTTT	CASSLAPEGFRAEAFF
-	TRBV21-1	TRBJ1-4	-	TGTGCCAGCAGCACCACATCCGGGACGGGTAATGAAAAACTGTTTTTT	CASSTTSGTGNEKLFF
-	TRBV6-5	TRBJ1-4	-	TGTGCCAGCACCCCCGGGGCAGGGAATGAAAAACTGTTTTTT	CASTPGAGNEKLFF
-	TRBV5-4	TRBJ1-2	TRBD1	TGTGCCAGCAGCTTGTCCGACAGGGGAGATGGCTACACCTTC	CASSLSDRGDGYTF
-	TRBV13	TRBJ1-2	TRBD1	TGTGCCAGCAGCACCCCAGGGGGCGGTTATGGCTACACCTTC	CASSTPGGGYGYTF
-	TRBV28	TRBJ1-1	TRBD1	TGTGCCAGCACCTCGACAGGGGCAGCTTTCTTT	CASTSTGAAFF
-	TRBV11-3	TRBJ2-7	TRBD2	TGTGCCAGCAGCTTAGAGGTAGCGGGACTGCTCGAGCAGTACTTC	CASSLEVAGLLEQYF
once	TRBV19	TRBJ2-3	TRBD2	TGTGCCAGTAGTGTCCCGACTAGCGAAATAAGCACAGATACGCAGTATTTT	CASSVPTSEISTDTQYF
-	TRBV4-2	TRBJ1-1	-	TGTGCCAGCAGCCAAGGGTCGGGGTTCACTGAAGCTTTCTTT	CASSQGSGFTEAFF
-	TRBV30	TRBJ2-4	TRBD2	TGTGCCATGGCGGGAGGGCCCTCTTCCAAAAACATTCAGTACTTC	CAMAGGPSSKNIQYF
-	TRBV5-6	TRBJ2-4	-	TGTGCCAGCAGCCGTGGTACATCAGACATTCAGTACTTC	CASSRGTSDIQYF
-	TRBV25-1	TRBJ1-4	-	TGTGCCAGCGTAGAGACGGGAGAGAATGAAAAACTGTTTTTT	CASVETGENEKLFF
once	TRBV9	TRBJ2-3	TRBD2	TGTGCCAGCAGCGTAGCAAGCGGGAGATCAGATACGCAGTATTTT	CASSVASGRSDTQYF
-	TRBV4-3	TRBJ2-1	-	TGCGCCAGCAGCCAACCAGGGTTAGGCCCCAACAATGAGCAGTTCTTC	CASSQPGLGPNNEQFF
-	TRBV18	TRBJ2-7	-	TGTGCCAGCTCACCACCCCGGGGATACGAGCAGTACTTC	CASSPPRGYEQYF